What follows is one TCR beta chain and its context. Its antigen is unknown. Germline V gives CDR1 SEHNR, CDR2 FQNEAQ (reference sequence). The CDR3 has 16 residues. V shed 8 bases and J 3 bases; nucleotides not matched to a gene: 16. The data derive from a study of CD8+CD57+ T cells in acquired aplastic anemia. Study results and caveats: Comparison of patients with controls identified around 31 shared CD8+ CDR3 sequences. Patients versus controls showed no significant CD8+ Simpson's diversity difference.

The template for TCR beta VDJ and CDR3 sequence profiling was genomic DNA. TCRdb called the reads again in MiXCR, with one record for every CDR3 protein. The repertoire consists of more than 250,000 distinct CDR3 sequences, with around 60% occurring once and the leading ten covering 7.5% to 9%. The chain carries TRBV7-9 and TRBJ2-7, with 7 nucleotides matching TRBD2. The receptor was derived from a human donor with severe aplastic anemia or a healthy control (not recorded which). Sequenced sample: sorted CD4+, CD8+, or CD8+CD57+ T cells (not recorded which) from PBMCs. CDR3 coding DNA: TGTGCCAGCGGCCCCACCGGGACTAAGGAGGGCTACGAGCAGTACTTC. Translated: CASGPTGTKEGYEQYF.